Listed here is a single T cell receptor beta chain. This clone was seen a single time. This receptor's antigen is unknown. A read error may account for a junction end that differs from germline. These data belong to a study of blood T cell repertoires in COVID-19 (dated by TCRdb to about 2020). For the study in its entirety: The collaborator samples originated in the United States, Italy and Spain and spanned the acute and convalescent phases of COVID-19. Subjects who had been exposed to COVID-19, were actively infected with it, or had recovered from it provided the deeply sampled blood TCRbeta repertoires that made up the dataset. The prospective study material was composed of cDNA or gDNA derived from T cells, B-cell-depleted T cells, or PBMCs. A de-identified subject ID, COVID-19 status, age in years and sex were almost always included in the sample metadata. The repertoires were released in a freely available public database meant as a resource for research on the immune response to SARS-CoV-2. Where available, HLA class I and class II types were taken from metadata supplied by the sample provider and were not determined by assay-based typing. The samples were drawn from two sources: the first 160 participants of the ongoing ImmuneRACE study, and fewer than 1,500 subjects contributed by 6 global collaborators.

The full study reports these points: The amount of clinical and demographic metadata varied by source and participant and was provided uncurated.

TCRbeta CDR3 regions were amplified from genomic DNA by means of the immunoSEQ Assay, a bias-controlled multiplex PCR. The authors' analysis ran thus. Nucleated cell counts per sample were estimated from amplification of reference gene primers within the assay. To quantify the absolute abundance of each unique TCRbeta CDR3 rearrangement, sequence reads were collapsed and filtered. For each sample, productive Simpson clonality was calculated as the square root of Simpson's diversity index over productive rearrangements. TCRdb retrieved this table from immuneACCESS and kept in-frame rearrangements only. Not all clones are present; in checked studies, unresolved V genes account for under half, and no reason is known for the remainder. V and J calls and clone size are copied from that table; D and trimming were computed from the DNA. This sample is represented by 200,000 to 250,000 clones; 70% to 90% of them were singletons. The ten largest clones represent 1.5% of the sample.

CDR1 SEHNR and CDR2 FQNEAQ were looked up in the germline V gene (reference sequence). Measured from the cysteine to the phenylalanine, the CDR3 is 12 residues long. Only the CDR3 region is kept as DNA, spanning 36 bases read in frame from base 1. Collaborating institutions collected whole blood in K2EDTA tubes following their own protocols. For TCRbeta analysis, collaborators shipped samples as frozen whole blood, isolated PBMCs, or DNA extracted from either of those sample types. This TCR was sampled from a man aged 18-30 years with active or convalescent COVID-19. The sequence is built from TRBV7-9 and TRBJ2-1; the D gene lacks a confident call. What was sequenced was peripheral blood. The nucleotide sequence reads TGTGCCAGCAGCTTCGCAACTATTGAGGAGTTCTTC. Its protein reads: CASSFATIEEFF.